A selection of T cell receptor beta chains follows, all from one sample in a study of shared clonotypes between healthy human individuals. The protocol was immunoSEQ multiplex PCR, while the TCRdb copy is restricted to in-frame clones and leaves out a portion. The sample has hundreds of thousands of clones; 96% are singletons. What was sequenced was naive CD8+ T cells sorted from blood. The source is a woman between 25 and 40 years old in good health. Both conserved end residues are trimmed from each CDR3. The order of the fields is CDR3 protein, clone size, V gene, J gene. The size entry is marked missing in some rows and otherwise reads once, few, many or a size class.

cdr3_aa: ASSIGSSFAF
clone_size: -
v_call: TRBV19
j_call: TRBJ1-1

cdr3_aa: ASSLLPGQGRGSTEAF
clone_size: -
v_call: TRBV5-1
j_call: TRBJ1-1

cdr3_aa: ASRRLAGSYNEQF
clone_size: -
v_call: TRBV6-5
j_call: TRBJ2-1

cdr3_aa: ASGTGGRGYT
clone_size: -
v_call: TRBV27
j_call: TRBJ1-2

cdr3_aa: ATSTGVGLAGGPRNEQF
clone_size: once
v_call: TRBV15
j_call: TRBJ2-1

cdr3_aa: ASSLQGATSTDTQY
clone_size: -
v_call: TRBV9
j_call: TRBJ2-3

cdr3_aa: ASSPGQASGEKLF
clone_size: -
v_call: TRBV5-1
j_call: TRBJ1-4

cdr3_aa: ASSPRVMSQH
clone_size: -
v_call: TRBV28
j_call: TRBJ1-5

cdr3_aa: ASSDLARWGYEQY
clone_size: -
v_call: TRBV28
j_call: TRBJ2-7

cdr3_aa: ASSPLDDNEQF
clone_size: -
v_call: TRBV11-3
j_call: TRBJ2-1

cdr3_aa: ASSLWTSASSYNEQF
clone_size: -
v_call: TRBV28
j_call: TRBJ2-1

cdr3_aa: ASSFDSKTSYEQY
clone_size: -
v_call: TRBV28
j_call: TRBJ2-7

cdr3_aa: ASSLWQNTEAF
clone_size: -
v_call: TRBV7-3
j_call: TRBJ1-1

cdr3_aa: ASSTLIGSLNTGELF
clone_size: -
v_call: TRBV19
j_call: TRBJ2-2

cdr3_aa: ASSYTGGNYGYT
clone_size: -
v_call: TRBV7-8
j_call: TRBJ1-2

cdr3_aa: ASRNGGVLSGNTIY
clone_size: -
v_call: TRBV2
j_call: TRBJ1-3

cdr3_aa: ASSFGAGEGIYEQY
clone_size: -
v_call: TRBV11-1
j_call: TRBJ2-7

cdr3_aa: ASSLPSGETQY
clone_size: -
v_call: TRBV5-6
j_call: TRBJ2-5

cdr3_aa: ASIRDRTVDEQY
clone_size: -
v_call: TRBV28
j_call: -

cdr3_aa: ASSLGGASSYNEQF
clone_size: -
v_call: TRBV7-9
j_call: TRBJ2-1

cdr3_aa: ASSSPDRGDTGELF
clone_size: -
v_call: TRBV7-6
j_call: TRBJ2-2

cdr3_aa: ASSVEYNEQF
clone_size: -
v_call: TRBV19
j_call: TRBJ2-1

cdr3_aa: ASSFSPGGWQTQY
clone_size: -
v_call: TRBV7-8
j_call: TRBJ2-5

cdr3_aa: ASSPETGYRYEQY
clone_size: -
v_call: TRBV4-2
j_call: TRBJ2-7

cdr3_aa: ASSIGRGLKNIQY
clone_size: -
v_call: TRBV19
j_call: TRBJ2-4

cdr3_aa: AWSVAGTGDVSGSYEQY
clone_size: -
v_call: TRBV30
j_call: TRBJ2-7

cdr3_aa: ASSLSSAVNTEAF
clone_size: -
v_call: TRBV27
j_call: TRBJ1-1

cdr3_aa: ASSSPTELAKNIQY
clone_size: -
v_call: TRBV28
j_call: TRBJ2-4

cdr3_aa: ASSGWTGNTEAF
clone_size: -
v_call: TRBV5-1
j_call: TRBJ1-1

cdr3_aa: ASSLAGGRGGEQF
clone_size: -
v_call: TRBV5-6
j_call: TRBJ2-1

cdr3_aa: ASSPLSSSYNEQF
clone_size: -
v_call: TRBV28
j_call: TRBJ2-1

cdr3_aa: ASRYNEQF
clone_size: -
v_call: TRBV6-1
j_call: TRBJ2-1

cdr3_aa: ASREGLAGNEQF
clone_size: -
v_call: TRBV6-1
j_call: TRBJ2-1

cdr3_aa: ASSLDGEWTEAF
clone_size: -
v_call: TRBV11-2
j_call: TRBJ1-1

cdr3_aa: ASSLTGHEQY
clone_size: -
v_call: TRBV27
j_call: TRBJ2-7

cdr3_aa: ASSLDGLTDTQY
clone_size: -
v_call: TRBV7-6
j_call: TRBJ2-3

cdr3_aa: SVEEVNTGELF
clone_size: -
v_call: TRBV29-1
j_call: TRBJ2-2

cdr3_aa: ASRRQGYT
clone_size: few
v_call: TRBV28
j_call: TRBJ1-2

cdr3_aa: ASSIGSRVAEAF
clone_size: -
v_call: TRBV19
j_call: TRBJ1-1

cdr3_aa: ASSLVGVTEAF
clone_size: -
v_call: TRBV27
j_call: TRBJ1-1

cdr3_aa: ASSLAFANSEEQF
clone_size: -
v_call: TRBV7-2
j_call: TRBJ2-1

cdr3_aa: ASSPQPRPETQY
clone_size: -
v_call: TRBV9
j_call: TRBJ2-5

cdr3_aa: ASGTLETPRNQPQH
clone_size: -
v_call: TRBV19
j_call: TRBJ1-5

cdr3_aa: ASSDGQSIYEQY
clone_size: -
v_call: TRBV19
j_call: TRBJ2-7

cdr3_aa: ASSAVLRTGDGNEQF
clone_size: -
v_call: TRBV28
j_call: TRBJ2-1